A single sample is the source of the 22 T cell receptor beta chains below, sequenced in a study of blood T cells in healthy people across ages. Next came a second PCR, run for about 6 to 12 cycles, which used a sample-barcoded 5' primer along with a J-beta primer mix. TCRdb analysed the 5' RACE reads with MiXCR anew, one entry per CDR3 protein. The sample lists around 1.7 million distinct CDR3 sequences; 25% to 30% were seen once. The sample was blood. The receptors shown here come from a woman under 40 in good health.

The V call is TRBV30, the J call TRBJ2-3, with 7 nucleotides matching TRBD1. The germline V gene encodes CDR1 GTSNPN and CDR2 SVGIG (reference sequence). The V gene end was trimmed by 2 bases and the J gene end by 0 bases; junction bases not matched to a gene: 2. This CDR3 region has 14 residues. CDR3 DNA: TGTGCCTGGAGTAGGGGGCCCAGCACAGATACGCAGTATTTT. Amino acids: CAWSRGPSTDTQYF.

At least ten counts were recorded for this clonotype. The V gene is TRBV7-2, the J gene TRBJ1-2; perhaps TRBD1 as D (6 bases). Trimming left V 5 bases short and J 0 bases short, with 13 bases between. This CDR3 comprises 15 residues. Germline V gene sequence: CDR1 SGHTA, CDR2 FQGNSA. The CDR3: CASSPGTPSNYGYTF. CDR3 nucleotides: TGTGCCAGCAGCCCGGGGACACCATCTAACTATGGCTACACCTTC.

This clonotype appeared many times. V and J are TRBV7-2 and TRBJ2-7, with a weak D call TRBD1 (6 bases). The CDR3 spans 14 residues. Germline-derived CDR1 and CDR2 are SGHTA and FQGNSA. V was shortened by 2 bases and J by 4 bases, with 12 bases between the two germline ends. The CDR3 DNA follows: TGTGCCAGCAGCTTATATCCCAGGGGATACGAGCAGTACTTC. This translates into CASSLYPRGYEQYF.

CDR3 region: CASSFAKGRYEQYF. DNA of the CDR3: TGTGCCAGCAGCTTCGCCAAGGGGCGGTACGAGCAGTACTTC. This sequence joins TRBV5-6 and TRBJ2-7, with D maybe TRBD1 (5 bases). V was clipped by 2 bases and J by 4 bases, with 13 bases between them. Per germline, CDR1 SGHDT and CDR2 YYEEEE. The CDR3 is 14 amino acids.

The sample holds many counts of this clonotype. J is TRBJ1-4 and V is TRBV7-2, with TRBD1 matching over 7 bases. This CDR3 has 15 residues. Germline trimming cut 6 bases from V and 8 bases from J; bases unmatched to any gene: 12. CDR1 is SGHTA and CDR2 is FQGNSA in the germline V gene. CDR3 bases: TGTGCCAGCAGTTCCTCGACAGGGCCTGGAGAAAAACTGTTTTTT. Amino acid sequence: CASSSSTGPGEKLFF.

This clonotype was found a few times. The chain combines TRBV24-1 with TRBJ1-5; 7 bases match TRBD1. Unmatched junction bases numbered 8, after V lost 4 bases and J lost 6 bases. The CDR3 is 15 amino acids. Germline values: CDR1 KGHDR, CDR2 SFDVKD. The CDR3 DNA follows: TGTGCCACCAGTGACCCGAGGGACAGTTTTCAGCCCCAGCATTTT. Protein: CATSDPRDSFQPQHF.

J is TRBJ2-3 and V is TRBV20-1; no reliable D call. This CDR3 has 15 residues. In germline, CDR1 is DFQATT, CDR2 SNEGSKA (reference sequence). V was shortened by 3 bases and J by 6 bases, with 19 bases between the two germline ends. CDR3 sequence (DNA): TGCAGTGCTAGCCCTGGGCCCCAACAACAGGATACGCAGTATTTT. Protein sequence: CSASPGPQQQDTQYF.

CDR3 nucleotide sequence: TGTGCCAGCCTGTGGCATGGCCAAGAGACCCAGTACTTC. It specifies CASLWHGQETQYF. The genes are TRBV7-9 and TRBJ2-4; D unresolved. The J call is uncertain, as TRBJ2-5 better fits the DNA end. The CDR3 runs to 13 residues. From germline, CDR1 is SEHNR and CDR2 FQNEAQ (reference sequence).

This clonotype was counted only a few times. The chain has TRBV20-1 and TRBJ2-7; TRBD2 matches at 7 bases. The CDR3 sequence is 14 residues long. Losses at the gene ends were 4 bases for V and 0 bases for J; bases not matched to a gene: 6. Looked up from germline, CDR1 is DFQATT and CDR2 is SNEGSKA (reference sequence). CDR3 protein: CSAMVSGSSYEQYF. The CDR3 DNA sequence: TGCAGTGCTATGGTTAGCGGGTCCTCCTACGAGCAGTACTTC.

This clonotype was seen many times. The chain has TRBV5-5 and TRBJ1-4; no definite D call. The germline V gene encodes CDR1 SGHKS and CDR2 YYEKEE (reference sequence). V was shortened by 2 bases and J by 0 bases, with 8 bases between the two germline ends. The CDR3 is 15 amino acids. CDR3 bases: TGTGCCAGCAGCTTCCCTCCCCCAACTAATGAAAAACTGTTTTTT. Translated, it gives CASSFPPPTNEKLFF.

V is TRBV2 and J is TRBJ2-3, with 8 bases that match TRBD1. The CDR3 loop spans 14 amino acids. Germline V gene data show CDR1 as SNHLY and CDR2 as FYNNEI. J lost 4 bases, V lost 7 bases, and 7 bases had no gene match. DNA for the CDR3: TGTGCCAGCATCGACAGGGGAGTTGCAGATACGCAGTATTTT. Translating gives CASIDRGVADTQYF.

This sequence joins TRBV19 and TRBJ2-3; D is unclear. Germline-derived CDR1 and CDR2 are LNHDA and SQIVND (reference sequence). The CDR3 has 13 amino acids. Trimming took off 5 bases at V and 6 bases at J, with 12 bases between the two ends. DNA of the CDR3: TGTGCCAGTAGTGTCATTCTGGGGGATACGCAGTATTTT. Translated, it gives CASSVILGDTQYF.

This clonotype came up many times. V is TRBV20-1 and J is TRBJ2-1; D may be TRBD1 or TRBD2 (5 bases each). V lost 5 bases and J lost 10, with 9 bases in between. This CDR3 is 10 amino acids long. Germline loops: CDR1 DFQATT, CDR2 SNEGSKA (reference sequence). As DNA, the CDR3 is TGCAGTGCTCACCGGGGCGAGCAGTTCTTC. This translates into CSAHRGEQFF.

This clonotype appeared many times. The rearrangement joins TRBV28 to TRBJ1-1, with unresolved D. This CDR3 is 14 amino acids long. Germline-derived CDR1 and CDR2 are MDHEN and SYDVKM. V gave up 4 bases and J gave up 0 bases, with 9 bases separating them. The CDR3 DNA reads TGTGCCAGCAGTTCTATATCTTTGAACACTGAAGCTTTCTTT. Amino acid sequence: CASSSISLNTEAFF.

Turning to this clonotype: A read error is possible here, since a much larger clone lies one base away. This sequence joins TRBV3-1 and TRBJ2-1; tentatively, D is TRBD1 (5 bases). V was trimmed by 1 base and J by 10 bases, leaving 14 bases between them. CDR3 length equals 14 residues. CDR1 and CDR2 from the germline V gene are LGHDT and YNNKEL (reference sequence). The CDR3 loop reads CASSQGYQGKEQFF. The CDR3 nucleotides are TGTGCCAGCAGCCAAGGATACCAGGGAAAGGAGCAGTTCTTC.

To note about this clonotype: The junction shows a germline mismatch at one end, possibly a read error. The chain joins TRBV5-1 to TRBJ2-5; 9 bases are shared with TRBD1. The CDR3 totals 15 residues. The germline V gene encodes CDR1 SGHRS and CDR2 YFSETQ. This chain's CDR3 is CASSLGTGKQGTQYF. In DNA, the CDR3 is TGCGCCAGCAGCCTCGGGACAGGGAAACAAGGGACCCAGTACTTC.

V and J are TRBV3-1 and TRBJ2-6; TRBD1 matches 8 bases. Germline V lookup: CDR1 LGHDT, CDR2 YNNKEL (reference sequence). V was clipped by 1 base and J by 4 bases; unmatched bases: 6. The CDR3 is 17 amino acids. The CDR3 protein is CASSQGTGIAGANVLTF. DNA of the CDR3: TGTGCCAGCAGCCAAGGGACAGGGATAGCAGGGGCCAACGTCCTGACTTTC.

This clonotype was recorded a few times. J is TRBJ2-3 and V is TRBV7-2; 9 nucleotides match TRBD1. The CDR3 sequence is 16 residues long. Trimming at V came to 0 bases and at J to 2 bases, leaving 3 bases not matched to a gene. Germline V lookup: CDR1 SGHTA, CDR2 FQGNSA. CDR3 sequence reads: CASSLARTGDTDTQYF. CDR3 nucleotides: TGTGCCAGCAGCTTAGCTCGGACAGGGGACACAGATACGCAGTATTTT.

V gene TRBV18 combines with J gene TRBJ2-7, with 8 bases fitting TRBD1. Trimming removed 2 bases from V and 0 bases from J; junction bases left unmatched: 6. CDR1 and CDR2 from the germline V gene are KGHSH and LQKENI. There are 16 residues in the CDR3. The CDR3 coding sequence is TGTGCCAGCTCACCATTGACAGGGGTGCGCTCCTACGAGCAGTACTTC. Protein: CASSPLTGVRSYEQYF.

The rearrangement uses TRBV5-1 and TRBJ2-3; 7 bases match TRBD2. J gave up 8 bases and V 0 bases, and 12 bases lay outside the gene matches. The CDR3 has 16 residues. The germline CDR1 and CDR2 sequences are SGHRS and YFSETQ. As DNA, the CDR3 is TGCGCCAGCAGCTTGGCTGGACTAGGGGCAGAAAGTACGCAGTATTTT. This gives the protein CASSLAGLGAESTQYF.

This clonotype was counted ten times or more. This chain links TRBV5-1 with TRBJ2-7, with a tentative D call TRBD1 (5 bases). V gave up 3 bases and J gave up 1 base, with 11 bases separating them. Germline V gene sequence: CDR1 SGHRS, CDR2 YFSETQ. There are 14 residues in the CDR3. The DNA for the CDR3 is TGCGCCAGCAGCTCCATTCAGGGTTCCTACGAGCAGTACTTC. Translating gives CASSSIQGSYEQYF.

The V call is TRBV30, the J call TRBJ2-7; no definite D call. This CDR3 spans 12 amino acids. V was shortened by 0 bases and J by 5 bases, with 8 bases between the two germline ends. Germline V lookup: CDR1 GTSNPN, CDR2 SVGIG (reference sequence). The CDR3 DNA sequence: TGTGCCTGGAGTGTACAAAGGGACGAGCAGTACTTC. Translated, it gives CAWSVQRDEQYF.